The clone carrying this T cell receptor beta chain was counted many times. Its antigen is unidentified. TCRdb re-called the reads through MiXCR, storing one row per CDR3 protein. This sample has 60,000 to 75,000 distinct CDR3 sequences, with about 26% found just once. This CDR3 region has 17 residues. The germline V gene encodes CDR1 SGHAT and CDR2 FQNNGV. Trimming at V came to 0 bases and at J to 2 bases, leaving 8 bases not matched to a gene. This record comes from a study of T cell repertoires in cytomegalovirus infection. Study summary: Both recently identified HLA-C-restricted and well-studied HLA-B-restricted CMV epitopes were used in the study. Indications came from public TCR beta signatures; they pointed to CMV infection and to a matching HLA type.

Study-wide results and caveats: What dominated the ex vivo response were HLA-C-restricted CMV-specific TCR beta clonotypes. Cumulative frequency of public TCR beta families picked out carriers of CMV plus the relevant HLA.

Sequences were derived from CD8+ T cells from cultured PBMCs, sampled from culture after CMV antigen stimulation. The receptor's source is a human donor in good health (CMV status not recorded). Some clones in this sample may be carry-over from other donors' samples. This rearrangement joins TRBV11-2 to TRBJ1-1, with 8 bases that match TRBD1. CDR3 bases: TGTGCCAGCAGCTTAGAGGGCCAGGGGGCCATAAACACTGAAGCTTTCTTT. This encodes CASSLEGQGAINTEAFF.